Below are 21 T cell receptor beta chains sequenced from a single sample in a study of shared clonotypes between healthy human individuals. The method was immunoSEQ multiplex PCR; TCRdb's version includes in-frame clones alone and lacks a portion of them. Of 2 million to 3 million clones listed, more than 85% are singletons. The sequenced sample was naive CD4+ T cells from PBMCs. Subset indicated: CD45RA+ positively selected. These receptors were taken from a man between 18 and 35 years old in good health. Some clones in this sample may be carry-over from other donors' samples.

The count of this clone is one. CDR3 region: CASRAGGEKETQYF. DNA for the CDR3: TGTGCCAGCAGGGCGGGAGGGGAGAAAGAGACCCAGTACTTC. This rearrangement joins TRBV6-6 to TRBJ2-5; 9 nucleotides match TRBD2. The CDR3 length is 14 residues. Germline V CDR1 and CDR2: MNHNY, SVGAGI (reference sequence). With 6 bases clipped from V and 3 bases from J, the junction kept 5 bases outside the gene matches.

For the CDR3, the DNA is TGTGCCACCAAGGTCATGGACGCAACTAATGAAAAACTGTTTTTT. This translates into CATKVMDATNEKLFF. J is TRBJ1-4 and V is TRBV6-5; D gene uncertain. The CDR3 contains 15 residues. V lost 10 bases, J lost 0 bases, and 15 bases lay in between. Germline values: CDR1 MNHEY, CDR2 SVGAGI.

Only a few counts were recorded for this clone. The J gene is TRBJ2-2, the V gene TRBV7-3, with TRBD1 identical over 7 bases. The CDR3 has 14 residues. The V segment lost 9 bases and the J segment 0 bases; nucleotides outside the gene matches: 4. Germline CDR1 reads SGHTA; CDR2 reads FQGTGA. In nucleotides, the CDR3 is TGTGCCAGTGGGACAGCCCCGAACACCGGGGAGCTGTTTTTT. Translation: CASGTAPNTGELFF.

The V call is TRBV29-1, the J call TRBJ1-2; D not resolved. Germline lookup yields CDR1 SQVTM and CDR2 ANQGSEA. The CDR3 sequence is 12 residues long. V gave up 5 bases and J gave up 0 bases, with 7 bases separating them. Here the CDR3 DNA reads TGCAGCGTTTTTGTGACTAACTATGGCTACACCTTC. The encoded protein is CSVFVTNYGYTF.

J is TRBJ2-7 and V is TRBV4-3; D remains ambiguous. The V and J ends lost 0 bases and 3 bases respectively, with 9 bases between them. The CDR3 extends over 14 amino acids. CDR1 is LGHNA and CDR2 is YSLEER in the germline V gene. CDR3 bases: TGCGCCAGCAGCCAAGATGCAACATTCTACGAGCAGTACTTC. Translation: CASSQDATFYEQYF.

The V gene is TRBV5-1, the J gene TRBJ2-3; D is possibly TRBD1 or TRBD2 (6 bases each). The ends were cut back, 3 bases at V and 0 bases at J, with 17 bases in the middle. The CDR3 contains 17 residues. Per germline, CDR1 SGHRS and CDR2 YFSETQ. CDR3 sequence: CASSWGAPSPSTDTQYF. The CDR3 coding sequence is TGCGCCAGCAGCTGGGGGGCCCCCAGTCCTAGCACAGATACGCAGTATTTT.

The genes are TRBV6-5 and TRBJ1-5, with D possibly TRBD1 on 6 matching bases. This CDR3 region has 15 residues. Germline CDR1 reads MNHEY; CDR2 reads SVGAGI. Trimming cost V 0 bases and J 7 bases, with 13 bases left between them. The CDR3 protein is CASSYSGAGGQPQHF. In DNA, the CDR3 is TGTGCCAGCAGTTACTCGGGGGCAGGAGGGCAGCCCCAGCATTTT.

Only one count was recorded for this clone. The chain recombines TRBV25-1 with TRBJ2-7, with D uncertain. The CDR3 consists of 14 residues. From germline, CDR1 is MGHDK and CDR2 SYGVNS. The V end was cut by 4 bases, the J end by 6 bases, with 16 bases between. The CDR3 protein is CASSAGPPTGEQYF. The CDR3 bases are TGTGCCAGCAGTGCTGGCCCCCCCACGGGCGAGCAGTACTTC.

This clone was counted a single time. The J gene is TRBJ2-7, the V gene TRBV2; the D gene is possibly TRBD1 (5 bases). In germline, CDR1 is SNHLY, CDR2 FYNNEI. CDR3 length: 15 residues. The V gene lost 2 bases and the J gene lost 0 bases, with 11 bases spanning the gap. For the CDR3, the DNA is TGTGCCAGCAGTGAAAGCCAGGGTCGCTCCTACGAGCAGTACTTC. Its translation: CASSESQGRSYEQYF.

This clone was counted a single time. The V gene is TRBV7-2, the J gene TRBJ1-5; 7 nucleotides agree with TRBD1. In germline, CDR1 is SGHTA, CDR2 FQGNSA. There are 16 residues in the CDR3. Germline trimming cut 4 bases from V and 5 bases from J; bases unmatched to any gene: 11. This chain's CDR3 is CASSSAASGGDQPQHF. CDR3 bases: TGTGCCAGCAGCTCCGCCGCCTCAGGGGGAGATCAGCCCCAGCATTTT.

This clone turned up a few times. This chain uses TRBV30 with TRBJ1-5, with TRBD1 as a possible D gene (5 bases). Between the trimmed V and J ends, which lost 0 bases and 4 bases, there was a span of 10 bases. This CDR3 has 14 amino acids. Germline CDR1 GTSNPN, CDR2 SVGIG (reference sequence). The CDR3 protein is CAWSVYRQNQPQHF. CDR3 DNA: TGTGCCTGGAGTGTATACAGGCAGAATCAGCCCCAGCATTTT.

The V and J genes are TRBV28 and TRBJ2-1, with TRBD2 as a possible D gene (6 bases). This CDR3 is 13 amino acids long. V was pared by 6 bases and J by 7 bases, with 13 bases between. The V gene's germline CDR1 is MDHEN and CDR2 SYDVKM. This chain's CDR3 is CASRRRGGNEQFF. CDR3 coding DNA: TGTGCCAGCAGACGGAGGGGTGGGAATGAGCAGTTCTTC.

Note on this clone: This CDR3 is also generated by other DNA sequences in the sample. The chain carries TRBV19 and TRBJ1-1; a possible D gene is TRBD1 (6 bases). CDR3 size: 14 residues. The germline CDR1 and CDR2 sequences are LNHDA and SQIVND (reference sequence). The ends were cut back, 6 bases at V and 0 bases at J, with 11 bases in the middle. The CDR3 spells CASSITGMNTEAFF. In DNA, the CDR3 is TGTGCCAGTAGCATAACAGGGATGAACACTGAAGCTTTCTTT.

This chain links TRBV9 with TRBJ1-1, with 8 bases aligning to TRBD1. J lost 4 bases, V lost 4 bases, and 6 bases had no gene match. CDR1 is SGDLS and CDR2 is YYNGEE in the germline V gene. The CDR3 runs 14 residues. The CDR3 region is CASSLRQGSTEAFF. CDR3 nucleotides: TGTGCCAGCAGCCTTAGACAGGGGAGCACTGAAGCTTTCTTT.

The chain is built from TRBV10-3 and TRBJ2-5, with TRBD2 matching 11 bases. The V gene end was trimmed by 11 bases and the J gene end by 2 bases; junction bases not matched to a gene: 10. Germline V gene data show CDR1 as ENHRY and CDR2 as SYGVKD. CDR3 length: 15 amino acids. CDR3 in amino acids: CAPRGASGGQETQYF. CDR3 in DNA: TGTGCCCCAAGAGGGGCTAGCGGGGGGCAAGAGACCCAGTACTTC.

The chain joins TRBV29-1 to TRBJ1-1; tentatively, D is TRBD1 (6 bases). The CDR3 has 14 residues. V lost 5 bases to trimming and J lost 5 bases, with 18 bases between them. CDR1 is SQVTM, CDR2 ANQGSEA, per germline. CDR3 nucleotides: TGCAGCGTTAGTAAACAGGGAAAGGGGACTGAAGCTTTCTTT. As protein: CSVSKQGKGTEAFF.

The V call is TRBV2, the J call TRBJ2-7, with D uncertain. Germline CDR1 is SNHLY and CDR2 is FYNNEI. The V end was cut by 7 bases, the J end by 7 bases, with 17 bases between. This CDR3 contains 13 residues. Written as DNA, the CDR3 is TGTGCCAGCAAGGATTCCCACCTACAGGAGCAGTACTTC. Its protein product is CASKDSHLQEQYF. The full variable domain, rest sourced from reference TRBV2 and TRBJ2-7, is EPEVTQTPSHQVTQMGQEVILRCVPISNHLYFYWYRQILGQKVEFLVSFYNNEISEKSEIFDDQFSVERPDGSNFTLKIRSTKLEDSAMYFCASKDSHLQEQYFGPGTRLTVT.

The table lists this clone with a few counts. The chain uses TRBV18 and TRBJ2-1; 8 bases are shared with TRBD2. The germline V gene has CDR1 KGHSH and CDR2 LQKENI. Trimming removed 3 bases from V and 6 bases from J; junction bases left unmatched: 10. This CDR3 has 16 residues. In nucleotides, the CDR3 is TGTGCCAGCTCACCTGTTGGGACTAGGGGCCCCAATGAGCAGTTCTTC. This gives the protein CASSPVGTRGPNEQFF.

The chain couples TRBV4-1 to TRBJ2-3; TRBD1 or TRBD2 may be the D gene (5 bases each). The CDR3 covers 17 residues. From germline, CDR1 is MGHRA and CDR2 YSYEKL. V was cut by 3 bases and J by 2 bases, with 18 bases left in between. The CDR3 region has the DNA TGCGCCAGCAGCCAGGGGACCCTATCCCCCCTCACAGATACGCAGTATTTT. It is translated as CASSQGTLSPLTDTQYF.

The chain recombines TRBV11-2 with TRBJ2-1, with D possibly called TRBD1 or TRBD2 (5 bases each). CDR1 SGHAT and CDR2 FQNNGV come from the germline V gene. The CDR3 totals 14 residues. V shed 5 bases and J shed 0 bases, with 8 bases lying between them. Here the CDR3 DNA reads TGTGCCAGCAGCCTAGGGACCTCCTACAATGAGCAGTTCTTC. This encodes CASSLGTSYNEQFF.

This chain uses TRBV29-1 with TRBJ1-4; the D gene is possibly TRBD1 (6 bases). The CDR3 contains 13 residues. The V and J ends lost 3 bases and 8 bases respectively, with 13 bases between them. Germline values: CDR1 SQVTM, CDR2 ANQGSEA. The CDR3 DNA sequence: TGCAGCGTTGATCTGGGGGCGGAAGAAAAACTGTTTTTT. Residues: CSVDLGAEEKLFF.